This T cell receptor (beta chain) comes out of a study of cytomegalovirus exposure and HLA in healthy donors. PCR was performed using 60 Vbeta and 13 Jbeta primers. The data were produced by immunoSEQ multiplex PCR, yet TCRdb's version contains in-frame clones alone and is incomplete. The sample shows 150,000 to 200,000 clones, approximately 79% of them seen only once. Nobody recorded the CMV serostatus of this donor. The V gene lost 1 base and the J gene lost 1 base, with 8 bases spanning the gap. Germline loops: CDR1 SGHNT, CDR2 YYREEE (reference sequence). The CDR3 is 14 amino acids. The rearrangement uses TRBV5-4 and TRBJ1-1, with a weak D call TRBD1 (6 bases). The material sequenced was PBMCs. This TCR was sampled from a human donor in good health. The CDR3: CASSLTDRNTEAFF. The CDR3 DNA sequence: TGTGCCAGCAGCTTGACGGACAGGAACACTGAAGCTTTCTTT. Variable domain in full (rest from reference TRBV5-4 and TRBJ1-1): ETGVTQSPTHLIKTRGQQVTLRCSSQSGHNTVSWYQQALGQGPQFIFQYYREEENGRGNFPPRFSGLQFPNYSSELNVNALELDDSALYLCASSLTDRNTEAFFGQGTRLTVV.